These 29 T cell receptor beta chains originate from one sample sequenced in a study of molecular identifiers for immune sequencing clone quantification. TCRdb reprocessed the PCR reads with MiXCR, giving one entry per CDR3 protein. The profile covers around 300,000 distinct CDR3 sequences, with roughly a quarter appearing a single time and 0.65% to 0.75% taken by the ten largest. Sequences were obtained from naive CD8+ T cells from blood, with Jurkat cell RNA spiked in. As to subset: FACS-sorted CD8+CD4-CCR7+CD45RA+ naive T cells. The receptor set was obtained from a human donor in good health. Some libraries in this study had Jurkat cell RNA spiked in.

Note on this clonotype: Germline is not matched at one junction end, which may reflect a read error. J is TRBJ2-7 and V is TRBV28, with D unresolved. The germline V gene encodes CDR1 MDHEN and CDR2 SYDVKM. This CDR3 spans 13 amino acids. This CDR3 reads CAGRPESSYEQYF. Written as DNA, the CDR3 is TGTGCCGGCAGGCCGGAGAGCTCCTACGAGCAGTACTTC.

The chain joins TRBV4-1 to TRBJ1-1; D gene unclear. The CDR3 is made up of 17 amino acids. Looked up from germline, CDR1 is MGHRA and CDR2 is YSYEKL. With 0 bases removed from V and 3 bases from J, the gap between germline ends came to 17 bases. CDR3 nucleotide sequence: TGCGCCAGCAGCCAAGACAGCGCGCTAAGGTCCTACACTGAAGCTTTCTTT. Protein product: CASSQDSALRSYTEAFF.

This clonotype was found a few times. V gene TRBV30 combines with J gene TRBJ2-5; no definite D call. V shed 2 bases and J shed 2 bases, with 9 bases lying between them. Germline V CDR1 and CDR2: GTSNPN, SVGIG (reference sequence). The CDR3 runs to 13 residues. The CDR3 spells CAWSIQTQETQYF. In nucleotides, the CDR3 is TGTGCCTGGAGTATACAAACACAAGAGACCCAGTACTTC.

The sample holds one count of this clonotype. At one end the junction does not follow the germline gene, possibly because of a read error. V is TRBV24-1 and J is TRBJ2-2, with TRBD1 matching 12 bases. The length of the CDR3 is 14 residues. From germline, CDR1 is KGHDR and CDR2 SFDVKD. The CDR3 region is CATTGTGGTGELLF. The CDR3 nucleotides are TGTGCCACCACCGGGACAGGGGGCACCGGGGAGCTGCTTTTT.

This clonotype was counted only a few times. The chain carries TRBV30 and TRBJ2-5; D unresolved. The V gene's germline CDR1 is GTSNPN and CDR2 SVGIG (reference sequence). The ends were cut back, 2 bases at V and 5 bases at J, with 9 bases in the middle. The CDR3 totals 12 residues. The DNA for the CDR3 is TGTGCCTGGAGTTCTGGGTACGAGACCCAGTACTTC. Its translation: CAWSSGYETQYF.

As for this clonotype: It may be a read error: a sequence one base away is much more abundant. The chain uses TRBV13 and TRBJ2-3; 8 bases agree with TRBD2. Germline V gives CDR1 PRHDT, CDR2 FYEKMQ (reference sequence). The trim removed 5 bases at V and 5 bases at J, leaving 9 bases unmatched. The CDR3 runs 15 residues. This CDR3 is CASSPGGRQRDTQYF. CDR3 sequence (DNA): TGTGCCAGCAGCCCGGGGGGGCGGCAGCGAGATACGCAGTATTTT.

Of note for this clonotype: Just one base apart from a much larger clone, this may be a read error. This chain links TRBV7-8 with TRBJ2-1, with a tentative D call TRBD2 (5 bases). CDR3 length: 16 residues. Germline CDR1 is SGHVS and CDR2 is FQNEAQ. The CDR3 reads CASSPLGVAALYERFF. The DNA for the CDR3 is TGTGCCAGCAGCCCCCTGGGAGTAGCCGCGTTATATGAGCGGTTCTTC.

With respect to this clonotype: The junction does not match germline at one end; this may be a read error. The chain uses TRBV27 and TRBJ2-5; possibly TRBD1 for D (5 bases). Germline V gives CDR1 MNHEY, CDR2 SMNVEV (reference sequence). The CDR3 consists of 15 residues. The CDR3 sequence is CASSRPGSPVETQYF. The CDR3 coding sequence is TGTGCCAGCAGTCGCCCAGGGTCCCCTGTGGAGACGCAGTACTTC.

V is TRBV19 and J is TRBJ1-4; D is unclear. Trimming stripped 5 bases from V and 10 bases from J, with 14 bases between. The CDR3 totals 13 residues. The germline V gene has CDR1 LNHDA and CDR2 SQIVND (reference sequence). The CDR3 DNA is TGTGCCAGTAGTCCTGAAACGGTCGGAAAACTGTTTTTT. Translated, it gives CASSPETVGKLFF.

Turning to this clonotype: Relative to the germline gene, one junction end is altered; a read error may explain this. V is TRBV27 and J is TRBJ1-1, with D unclear. The CDR3 covers 13 residues. Germline V lookup: CDR1 MNHEY, CDR2 SMNVEV (reference sequence). CDR3 coding DNA: TGTGCCAGCAGTTTACTGGGGAACTCTGAAGCTTTCTTT. Translating it yields CASSLLGNSEAFF.

The chain carries TRBV20-1 and TRBJ1-1; TRBD1 matches at 11 bases. This CDR3 contains 16 residues. Germline V gene data show CDR1 as DFQATT and CDR2 as SNEGSKA (reference sequence). V shed 3 bases, J shed 0 bases, and the junction held 6 bases outside the gene matches. The CDR3 nucleotides read TGCAGTGCTAGGGGGACAGGGGGGAGCATGAACACTGAAGCTTTCTTT. Encoded protein: CSARGTGGSMNTEAFF.

This clonotype was recorded at least ten times. This sequence joins TRBV20-1 and TRBJ1-1; TRBD1 might be the D (6 bases). The germline V gene has CDR1 DFQATT and CDR2 SNEGSKA (reference sequence). With 0 bases removed from V and 5 bases from J, the gap between germline ends came to 13 bases. The CDR3 consists of 14 residues. For the CDR3, the DNA is TGCAGTGCTAGAGATCTGGGGGCGTCGACTGAAGCTTTCTTT. Residues: CSARDLGASTEAFF.

There are many counts of this clonotype. The genes are TRBV7-6 and TRBJ2-5, with D hard to call. The CDR3 loop spans 15 amino acids. Deletions cut 5 bases from V and 1 base from J, with 14 bases between. Germline assignment: CDR1 SGHVS and CDR2 FNYEAQ. CDR3 nucleotides: TGTGCCAGCAGCCCGTTTAGGCCGAGCCAAGAGACCCAGTACTTC. Amino acids: CASSPFRPSQETQYF.

This chain links TRBV19 with TRBJ2-7, with 7 bases lining up with TRBD2. This CDR3 contains 14 residues. Germline V CDR1 and CDR2: LNHDA, SQIVND (reference sequence). J lost 4 bases, V lost 7 bases, and 10 bases had no gene match. The chain's CDR3 is CASNAGAGAYEQYF. CDR3 coding DNA: TGTGCCAGTAATGCTGGTGCGGGAGCGTACGAGCAGTACTTC. Variable domain in full (rest from reference TRBV19 and TRBJ2-7): DGGITQSPKYLFRKEGQNVTLSCEQNLNHDAMYWYRQDPGQGLRLIYYSQIVNDFQKGDIAEGYSVSREKKESFPLTVTSAQKNPTAFYLCASNAGAGAYEQYFGPGTRLTVT.

J is TRBJ2-4 and V is TRBV6-6, with D unclear. This CDR3 comprises 16 residues. Trimming cost V 2 bases and J 4 bases, with 15 bases left between them. Per the germline V gene, CDR1 is MNHNY and CDR2 is SVGAGI (reference sequence). The CDR3 is CASSYPAQRAKNIQYF. For the CDR3, the DNA is TGTGCCAGCAGTTACCCAGCCCAGAGAGCTAAAAACATTCAGTACTTC.

Many counts were recorded for this clonotype. This chain connects TRBV28 to TRBJ1-3; D unclear. The CDR3 has 12 residues. V shed 3 bases and J shed 4 bases, with 4 bases lying between them. The V gene's germline CDR1 is MDHEN and CDR2 SYDVKM. This CDR3 is CASSFNGNTIYF. The CDR3 coding sequence is TGTGCCAGCAGTTTCAACGGAAACACCATATATTTT.

A note on this clonotype: It may be a read error: a sequence one base away is much more abundant. The V gene is TRBV4-3, the J gene TRBJ2-5, with D possibly matching TRBD1 (6 bases). With 1 base removed from V and 5 bases from J, the gap between germline ends came to 17 bases. Looked up from germline, CDR1 is LGHNA and CDR2 is YSLEER. CDR3 length equals 16 residues. The CDR3 loop is CASSQAVAGAFETQYF. DNA for the CDR3: TGCGCCAGCAGCCAAGCAGTGGCAGGGGCGTTCGAGACCCAGTACTTC.

This clonotype was picked up a small number of times. The V gene is TRBV7-8, the J gene TRBJ2-3; TRBD2 matches at 10 bases. Germline-derived CDR1 and CDR2 are SGHVS and FQNEAQ. The CDR3 is 18 residues long. V trimming: 0 bases; J trimming: 6 bases; junction bases outside the gene matches: 12. CDR3 region: CASSLAVAGGPAADTQYF. DNA for the CDR3: TGTGCCAGCAGCTTAGCGGTAGCGGGGGGCCCAGCGGCGGATACGCAGTATTTT.

This clonotype was found many times. The V and J genes are TRBV5-6 and TRBJ2-7; D remains ambiguous. This CDR3 spans 14 amino acids. The V end was cut by 4 bases, the J end by 2 bases, with 13 bases between. Germline lookup yields CDR1 SGHDT and CDR2 YYEEEE. CDR3 sequence: CASSQIFRPYEQYF. The CDR3 bases are TGTGCCAGCAGCCAAATATTCAGGCCCTACGAGCAGTACTTC.

This clonotype was seen at least ten times. In nucleotides, the CDR3 is TGTGCCAGCAGTGTCCACGGAAACTACGAGCAGTACTTC. Protein sequence: CASSVHGNYEQYF. This chain uses TRBV2 with TRBJ2-7; the D is unclear. CDR3 length: 13 amino acids. Germline lookup yields CDR1 SNHLY and CDR2 FYNNEI. V lost 4 bases, J lost 3 bases, and 10 bases lay in between.

This clonotype occurred once. One base away lies a much larger clone, so this may be a sequencing read error. The chain employs TRBV4-1 and TRBJ1-1; D may be TRBD1 (6 bases). The CDR3 has 15 residues. Germline V gene data show CDR1 as MGHRA and CDR2 as YSYEKL. The CDR3 protein is CASNQDLQGRTEAFF. DNA of the CDR3: TGCGCCAGCAACCAAGATTTACAGGGTAGAACTGAAGCTTTCTTT.

There are a few counts of this clonotype. The J gene is TRBJ1-5, the V gene TRBV24-1; D is unresolved. The V end was cut by 4 bases, the J end by 9 bases, with 9 bases between. Per the germline V gene, CDR1 is KGHDR and CDR2 is SFDVKD. The CDR3 loop spans 12 amino acids. The CDR3 sequence: CATSDPPGPQHF. Written as DNA, the CDR3 is TGTGCCACCAGTGACCCACCTGGGCCCCAGCATTTT.

Here the CDR3 DNA reads TGTGCCAGCGGCCCTAGTTGGTCTAGCGGGGGGGCCGGAGATACGCAGTATTTT. Amino acid sequence: CASGPSWSSGGAGDTQYF. The V call is TRBV9, the J call TRBJ2-3; 12 bases align to TRBD2. CDR1 and CDR2 from the germline V gene are SGDLS and YYNGEE. V lost 7 bases to trimming and J lost 5 bases; unmatched junction nucleotides: 17. The length of the CDR3 is 18 residues.

J is TRBJ2-7 and V is TRBV7-3, with TRBD2 matching 14 bases. J was trimmed by 3 bases and V by 8 bases; bases with no gene match: 9. This CDR3 region has 16 residues. Germline loops: CDR1 SGHTA, CDR2 FQGTGA. The CDR3: CASGSGTSGSNYEQYF. CDR3 bases: TGTGCCAGCGGCTCCGGGACTAGCGGGAGTAACTACGAGCAGTACTTC.

This clonotype showed up just a few times. The gene calls are TRBV5-1 and TRBJ2-1; a weak D match, TRBD2 (6 bases). Trimming pared 0 bases from V and 3 bases from J, leaving 13 bases between. Germline-derived CDR1 and CDR2 are SGHRS and YFSETQ. The CDR3 is 16 amino acids. CDR3 in DNA: TGCGCCAGCAGCTTGGAGGGACTTGGGTTCTACAATGAGCAGTTCTTC. Amino acids: CASSLEGLGFYNEQFF.

The rearrangement uses TRBV7-9 and TRBJ2-7; 11 bases fit TRBD1. Germline V CDR1 and CDR2: SEHNR, FQNEAQ (reference sequence). J was trimmed by 7 bases and V by 3 bases; bases with no gene match: 5. CDR3 length: 14 amino acids. The CDR3 spells CASSLPGTGGEQYF. CDR3 sequence (DNA): TGTGCCAGCAGCTTGCCCGGGACAGGGGGAGAGCAGTACTTC.

The genes are TRBV29-1 and TRBJ1-1; no clear D. V was shortened by 1 base and J by 0 bases, with 6 bases between the two germline ends. This CDR3 is 13 amino acids long. Germline V gene lookup returns CDR1 SQVTM and CDR2 ANQGSEA. The CDR3 nucleotides read TGCAGCGTTGAAGTCCCCCTGAACACTGAAGCTTTCTTT. Residues: CSVEVPLNTEAFF.

This clonotype was recorded only once. The gene calls are TRBV3-1 and TRBJ1-2; 7 bases are a match to TRBD1. V lost 3 bases to trimming and J lost 0 bases; unmatched junction nucleotides: 7. CDR1 and CDR2 from the germline V gene are LGHDT and YNNKEL (reference sequence). The CDR3 consists of 16 residues. The CDR3 DNA follows: TGTGCCAGCAGCCATCTAATGGGACAGCCTAACTATGGCTACACCTTC. It encodes CASSHLMGQPNYGYTF. The variable domain in full, completed from reference TRBV3-1 and TRBJ1-2, reads DTAVSQTPKYLVTQMGNDKSIKCEQNLGHDTMYWYKQDSKKFLKIMFSYNNKELIINETVPNRFSPKSPDKAHLNLHINSLELGDSAVYFCASSHLMGQPNYGYTFGSGTRLTVV.

A single count supports this clonotype. This clone may be a read error of a much larger clone one base away. V usage is TRBV30 and J usage is TRBJ2-5; 7 bases are a match to TRBD1. CDR1 and CDR2 from the germline V gene are GTSNPN and SVGIG (reference sequence). There are 13 residues in the CDR3. DNA of the CDR3: TGTGCCTGGACCAGGGACAGCGAAGAGACCCAGTCCTTC. Amino acid sequence: CAWTRDSEETQSF.